Each of the 30 T cell receptor beta chains below was sequenced from the same sample in a study of T cells expressing NK-cell markers. TCRdb reprocessed the 5' RACE reads and stores each CDR3 protein as one record, lacking DNA. This table lists 200,000 to 300,000 distinct CDR3 sequences. The material sequenced was blood T cells: a sorted CD56 or NKG2C T cell subset, CD4+ or CD8+ T cells, or bulk PBMC T cells (not recorded which). The receptors stem from a man in his late teens or twenties in good health.

The rearrangement joins TRBV11-2 to TRBJ1-1; TCRdb gives TRBD1 as the D gene, but with no DNA this cannot be confirmed. The CDR3 is 13 amino acids. Germline CDR1 and CDR2: SGHAT and FQNNGV. Here the CDR3 reads CASRRTGRTEAFF.

This chain uses TRBV5-1 with TRBJ2-1; TCRdb's assignment of TRBD2 cannot be checked, as there is no DNA. The germline CDR1 and CDR2 sequences are SGHRS and YFSETQ. The CDR3 length is 19 residues. CDR3 residues: CASSLVGLAGPGSYNEQFF.

The rearrangement uses TRBV20-1 and TRBJ2-5; TCRdb's assignment of TRBD1 cannot be checked, as there is no DNA. The V gene's germline CDR1 is DFQATT and CDR2 SNEGSKA (reference sequence). The CDR3 length is 14 residues. The CDR3 is CSARALDRKETQYF.

The chain joins TRBV5-1 to TRBJ2-7; TCRdb designates TRBD2, a call that cannot be tested without DNA. This CDR3 has 17 amino acids. Germline assignment: CDR1 SGHRS and CDR2 YFSETQ. The CDR3 protein is CASSPGLAGAMGYEQYF.

This sequence joins TRBV11-3 and TRBJ2-2. This CDR3 is 14 amino acids long. CDR1 and CDR2 (germline): SGHNT, YENEEA. CDR3 protein: CASRGFFGTGELFF.

The chain has TRBV20-1 and TRBJ2-7; the D call from TCRdb, TRBD1, cannot be confirmed without DNA. The germline V gene encodes CDR1 DFQATT and CDR2 SNEGSKA (reference sequence). The length of the CDR3 is 14 residues. The CDR3 sequence: CSAAPGTPLDEQYF.

The V gene is TRBV12-3 or TRBV12-4, the J gene TRBJ1-5; TCRdb picks TRBD1, but there is no DNA to check that call. The CDR3 is made up of 15 amino acids. The CDR3 here is CASSPDRGINQPQHF.

V and J are TRBV29-1 and TRBJ2-3. CDR1 is SQVTM and CDR2 is ANQGSEA in the germline V gene. The CDR3 runs 12 residues. CDR3 protein: CSVAADTDTQYF.

The chain uses TRBV25-1 and TRBJ1-1; absent DNA, TCRdb's TRBD1 call cannot be checked. CDR1 is MGHDK, CDR2 SYGVNS, per germline. The CDR3 consists of 12 residues. CDR3 region: CASSDLTGEAFF. Supplemented by reference TRBV25-1 and TRBJ1-1, the full variable domain reads EADIYQTPRYLVIGTGKKITLECSQTMGHDKMYWYQQDPGMELHLIHYSYGVNSTEKGDLSSESTVSRIRTEHFPLTLESARPSHTSQYLCASSDLTGEAFFGQGTRLTVV.

This chain joins TRBV3-1 and TRBJ2-3. This CDR3 region has 13 residues. Germline V lookup: CDR1 LGHDT, CDR2 YNNKEL (reference sequence). The CDR3 sequence: CASSQGSEFTQYF.

The V and J genes are TRBV20-1 and TRBJ2-5; TCRdb's D call, TRBD1, is unchecked because there is no DNA. This CDR3 has 15 amino acids. The germline V gene encodes CDR1 DFQATT and CDR2 SNEGSKA (reference sequence). CDR3 sequence reads: CSAREPGRDQETQYF.

The chain recombines TRBV6-2 or TRBV6-3 with TRBJ1-5; the D call of TRBD1 rests on TCRdb alone, since no DNA is present to check it. CDR1 is MNHEY, CDR2 SVGEGT, per germline. This CDR3 has 13 amino acids. CDR3: CASSWGGGQPQHF.

The rearrangement uses TRBV29-1 and TRBJ1-1; TCRdb names TRBD1, which stays unverified in the absence of DNA. This CDR3 contains 14 residues. From germline, CDR1 is SQVTM and CDR2 ANQGSEA. The chain's CDR3 is CSVVVQGRDTEAFF.

The chain has TRBV7-2 and TRBJ2-5. The CDR3 covers 12 residues. Per germline, CDR1 SGHTA and CDR2 FQGNSA. This chain's CDR3 is CASSSEWKTQYF.

The chain has TRBV11-2 and TRBJ2-3; without DNA, the TCRdb call of TRBD1 cannot be checked. CDR1 and CDR2 (germline): SGHAT, FQNNGV. The CDR3 covers 17 residues. The CDR3 region is CASSFFPRGPLADTQYF.

V and J are TRBV24-1 and TRBJ2-3; TCRdb's D gene call, TRBD1, goes unchecked for lack of DNA. CDR1 is KGHDR, CDR2 SFDVKD, per germline. The length of the CDR3 is 14 residues. CDR3 loop: CATSRQGATDTQYF.

This chain uses TRBV4-2 with TRBJ2-5; lacking DNA, the TRBD1 call made by TCRdb goes unchecked. Germline V lookup: CDR1 LGHNA, CDR2 YNFKEQ. This CDR3 has 15 residues. The chain's CDR3 is CASSQGRQGQETQYF.

The chain links TRBV20-1 to TRBJ2-2; checking the TCRdb D call of TRBD1 is not possible without DNA. The germline V gene encodes CDR1 DFQATT and CDR2 SNEGSKA (reference sequence). This CDR3 has 17 residues. Here the CDR3 reads CSARAGLGGSRTGELFF.

The rearrangement uses TRBV6-2 or TRBV6-3 and TRBJ1-5; as DNA is missing, the TRBD1 call by TCRdb cannot be tested. Germline CDR1 reads MNHEY; CDR2 reads SVGEGT. CDR3 size: 12 residues. This CDR3 reads CASTTGLQPQHF.

CDR3 sequence: CASSHGLADNNEQFF. The J gene is TRBJ2-1, the V gene TRBV4-2; no DNA is available, so the TRBD2 call from TCRdb remains unchecked. Germline lookup yields CDR1 LGHNA and CDR2 YNFKEQ. This CDR3 comprises 15 residues.

The chain is built from TRBV10-1 and TRBJ2-2; TCRdb names TRBD1, which stays unverified in the absence of DNA. Per germline, CDR1 WNHNN and CDR2 SYGVQD (reference sequence). The CDR3 length is 15 residues. The CDR3 protein is CASTKDLGASGELFF.

The V call is TRBV7-8, the J call TRBJ2-2; there is no DNA to check the TCRdb D call of TRBD1. The CDR3 contains 15 residues. From germline, CDR1 is SGHVS and CDR2 FQNEAQ. The CDR3 sequence is CASSPDSRNTGELFF.

Here the CDR3 reads CASSQVRAQYF. The V call is TRBV3-1, the J call TRBJ2-3; TCRdb designates TRBD1, a call that cannot be tested without DNA. CDR1 is LGHDT and CDR2 is YNNKEL in the germline V gene (reference sequence). This CDR3 is 11 amino acids long.

V gene TRBV11-2 combines with J gene TRBJ1-2; checking the TCRdb D call of TRBD1 is not possible without DNA. The CDR3 sequence is 17 residues long. Germline V lookup: CDR1 SGHAT, CDR2 FQNNGV. CDR3 residues: CASSLVSGSGANYGYTF.

The chain has TRBV20-1 and TRBJ2-3; TCRdb's D call, TRBD2, is unchecked because there is no DNA. The germline V gene has CDR1 DFQATT and CDR2 SNEGSKA (reference sequence). The CDR3 has 15 amino acids. CDR3 loop: CSASTLAGDSDTQYF.

The chain couples TRBV3-1 to TRBJ1-5. The V gene's germline CDR1 is LGHDT and CDR2 YNNKEL (reference sequence). This CDR3 contains 17 residues. The chain's CDR3 is CASSQDPSKGMGQPQHF.

V gene TRBV20-1 combines with J gene TRBJ1-1; the TRBD1 assignment by TCRdb is unverifiable without DNA. CDR3 size: 14 residues. From germline, CDR1 is DFQATT and CDR2 SNEGSKA (reference sequence). This CDR3 is CSARPGVRYTEAFF.

This chain uses TRBV6-5 with TRBJ2-7; the TCRdb call, TRBD1, lacks DNA for checking. Germline CDR1 MNHEY, CDR2 SVGAGI. The length of the CDR3 is 15 residues. CDR3 protein: CASSTQGAKSYEQYF.

V and J are TRBV5-6 and TRBJ2-1; the D gene TCRdb calls, TRBD2, cannot be checked with no DNA. The CDR3 is 15 amino acids. Germline loops: CDR1 SGHDT, CDR2 YYEEEE. The CDR3 loop reads CASSWGAGERNEQFF.

The chain couples TRBV6-5 to TRBJ2-1; the TRBD1 assignment by TCRdb is unverifiable without DNA. The CDR3 length is 14 residues. Germline loops: CDR1 MNHEY, CDR2 SVGAGI. The CDR3 region is CASSYRTVTNEQFF.